This T cell receptor (beta chain) was obtained from a study of CD8+ T cells in alopecia areata. Study-wide findings and caveats: For lesional scalp, especially alopecia totalis/universalis, clonality was higher than in normal scalp. The study also sequences resident alphabeta T cells of normal skin in scalp samples. With patients, TCR sharing proved less clear than in mice, a difference possibly related to HLA.

About this clone: What it binds is not known.

Reverse transcription of extracted RNA yielded cDNA, which provided the sequencing template. Libraries were prepared by immunoSEQ multiplex PCR; TCRdb keeps only in-frame clonotypes and omits some of them. The table shows around 150,000 clones, with approximately 60% occurring only once. The germline V gene has CDR1 MNHEY and CDR2 SVGAGI. V lost 4 bases and J lost 6; bases outside the gene matches: 12. The CDR3 spans 16 residues. This receptor was identified in a human donor in good health. The material sequenced was CD8+ T cells sorted from blood. This chain links TRBV6-5 with TRBJ2-3; the match to TRBD1 covers 8 bases. CDR3 residues: CASSSIAGGYIDTQYF. CDR3 in DNA: TGTGCCAGCAGTTCGATTGCAGGGGGCTACATTGATACGCAGTATTTT.